This passage covers 24 T cell receptor beta chains from one sample sequenced in a study of cytomegalovirus exposure and HLA in healthy donors. PCR employed 60 Vbeta and 13 Jbeta primers. Only in-frame clones appear in the TCRdb table, and some are missing; sequencing was by immunoSEQ multiplex PCR. Among around 120,000 clones listed, 80% were seen once. What was sequenced was PBMCs. The receptors come from a female donor in good health and CMV-seropositive.

V gene TRBV7-2 combines with J gene TRBJ2-5; the match to TRBD2 covers 10 bases. The CDR3 extends over 15 amino acids. Germline lookup yields CDR1 SGHTA and CDR2 FQGNSA. V lost 7 bases, J lost 5 bases, and 10 bases stayed unmatched. CDR3: CASNTVAGGGETQYF. The DNA of the CDR3 is TGTGCCAGCAACACGGTAGCGGGGGGTGGGGAGACCCAGTACTTC.

This rearrangement joins TRBV28 to TRBJ2-2; 9 bases agree with TRBD1. Trimming removed 1 base from V and 6 bases from J; junction bases left unmatched: 3. This CDR3 has 15 residues. Germline CDR1 reads MDHEN; CDR2 reads SYDVKM. This CDR3 reads CASSLSTGGPGELFF. DNA for the CDR3: TGTGCCAGCAGTTTATCTACAGGGGGCCCCGGGGAGCTGTTTTTT.

The V call is TRBV7-8, the J call TRBJ1-1, with 10 bases matching TRBD1. This CDR3 comprises 16 residues. The trim removed 5 bases at V and 5 bases at J, leaving 11 bases unmatched. Germline-derived CDR1 and CDR2 are SGHVS and FQNEAQ. Written as DNA, the CDR3 is TGTGCCAGCAGCCCCGCCGGGACAGGGGCAGGGACTGAAGCTTTCTTT. This sequence encodes CASSPAGTGAGTEAFF.

In its sample, this clone was seen once. The V and J genes are TRBV7-2 and TRBJ2-5; 10 nucleotides match TRBD2. This CDR3 comprises 17 residues. Germline assignment: CDR1 SGHTA and CDR2 FQGNSA. V shed 5 bases and J 3 bases; nucleotides not matched to a gene: 12. CDR3 DNA sequence: TGTGCCAGCAGCCCCCCTGCCGCTAGCGGGGGAAAAGAGACCCAGTACTTC. This sequence encodes CASSPPAASGGKETQYF.

The chain combines TRBV7-3 with TRBJ2-7; 9 bases map to TRBD1. Germline V gene data show CDR1 as SGHTA and CDR2 as FQGTGA. Trimming took 5 bases from V and 2 from J; bases not matched to a gene: 7. The CDR3 length is 15 residues. The CDR3 DNA sequence: TGTGCCAGCAGCGCGGCCGGGACAGGGACCTACGAGCAGTACTTC. Translated: CASSAAGTGTYEQYF.

This sequence joins TRBV19 and TRBJ2-3, with TRBD2 matching 12 bases. The CDR3 sequence is 16 residues long. With 4 bases clipped from V and 2 bases from J, the junction kept 4 bases outside the gene matches. CDR1 and CDR2 from the germline V gene are LNHDA and SQIVND (reference sequence). As DNA, the CDR3 is TGTGCCAGTAGTAGACTAGCGGGAGACGCCACAGATACGCAGTATTTT. Its translation: CASSRLAGDATDTQYF.

V is TRBV5-4 and J is TRBJ2-7; D is undetermined. CDR3 size: 15 residues. CDR1 is SGHNT, CDR2 YYREEE, per germline (reference sequence). V was clipped by 0 bases and J by 3 bases, with 13 bases between them. Written as DNA, the CDR3 is TGTGCCAGCAGCTTGGGTGGCGGCACGAACTACGAGCAGTACTTC. Encoded protein: CASSLGGGTNYEQYF.

J is TRBJ2-3 and V is TRBV30; the match to TRBD1 covers 9 bases. CDR1 and CDR2 from the germline V gene are GTSNPN and SVGIG (reference sequence). The CDR3 consists of 14 residues. Trimming removed 2 bases from V and 3 bases from J; junction bases left unmatched: 3. The CDR3 reads CAWSQQGATDTQYF. The CDR3 coding sequence is TGTGCCTGGAGTCAACAGGGGGCAACAGATACGCAGTATTTT.

The chain employs TRBV6-5 and TRBJ2-3; possibly TRBD2 for D (7 bases). Germline loops: CDR1 MNHEY, CDR2 SVGAGI. The CDR3 is made up of 16 amino acids. Trimming took 4 bases from V and 6 from J, leaving 20 bases between them. CDR3 DNA: TGTGCCAGCAGTTCCCTCCGGGGGGCCCGTCGGGATACGCAGTATTTT. Translating it yields CASSSLRGARRDTQYF.

As regards this clone: At one end the junction does not follow the germline gene, possibly because of a read error. V and J are TRBV2 and TRBJ2-7; 10 bases map to TRBD2. The germline gives CDR1 SNHLY, CDR2 FYNNEI. This CDR3 is built from 12 residues. For the CDR3, the DNA is TGTGCCAGCAGTGAGCTAGCGGGGGCCCATCCCTTC. Amino acids: CASSELAGAHPF.

The J gene is TRBJ2-5, the V gene TRBV9; D is uncertain. The length of the CDR3 is 13 residues. Trimming took off 2 bases at V and 2 bases at J, with 7 bases between the two ends. CDR1 and CDR2 (germline): SGDLS, YYNGEE. CDR3 sequence reads: CASSVSRQETQYF. Here the CDR3 DNA reads TGTGCCAGCAGCGTGTCCAGGCAAGAGACCCAGTACTTC. Based on the CDR3 plus reference TRBV9 and TRBJ2-5, the full variable domain is DSGVTQTPKHLITATGQRVTLRCSPRSGDLSVYWYQQSLDQGLQFLIQYYNGEERAKGNILERFSAQQFPDLHSELNLSSLELGDSALYFCASSVSRQETQYFGPGTRLLVL.

A few counts support this clone. The chain's CDR3 is CASSIQGARNQPQHF. CDR3 sequence (DNA): TGTGCCAGTAGTATCCAGGGGGCGCGAAATCAGCCCCAGCATTTT. The chain joins TRBV19 to TRBJ1-5, with 8 bases aligning to TRBD1. V was pared by 3 bases and J by 4 bases, with 5 bases of the junction left unmatched. Germline V gene sequence: CDR1 LNHDA, CDR2 SQIVND (reference sequence). The length of the CDR3 is 15 residues.

This clone was seen a few times. V is TRBV18 and J is TRBJ2-1; D perhaps matches TRBD2 (5 bases). The germline gives CDR1 KGHSH, CDR2 LQKENI. CDR3 size: 11 residues. V was cut by 2 bases and J by 10 bases, with 6 bases left in between. In DNA, the CDR3 is TGTGCCAGCTCACCAACGGGGGAGCAGTTCTTC. Protein: CASSPTGEQFF.

The chain carries TRBV5-8 and TRBJ1-5; 8 bases are a match to TRBD1. Trimming cost V 2 bases and J 3 bases; bases outside gene matches: 7. This CDR3 has 16 amino acids. The V gene's germline CDR1 is SGHTS and CDR2 YDEGEE. The CDR3 protein is CASSFVLTGANQPQHF. The CDR3 DNA sequence: TGTGCCAGCAGCTTTGTTCTGACAGGGGCCAATCAGCCCCAGCATTTT.

This clone was picked up a small number of times. V is TRBV5-5 and J is TRBJ1-1; tentative D call: TRBD1 (6 bases). The ends were cut back, 4 bases at V and 8 bases at J, with 15 bases in the middle. CDR3 size: 13 residues. Germline V gives CDR1 SGHKS, CDR2 YYEKEE (reference sequence). The CDR3 spells CASSPTTGTEAFF. The CDR3 nucleotides read TGTGCCAGCAGCCCAACTACAGGGACAGAAGCTTTCTTT.

The chain links TRBV9 to TRBJ2-3; D gene unclear. With 0 bases removed from V and 6 bases from J, the gap between germline ends came to 14 bases. Germline lookup yields CDR1 SGDLS and CDR2 YYNGEE. The CDR3 sequence is 15 residues long. The CDR3 here is CASSVGLDGADTQYF. CDR3 sequence (DNA): TGTGCCAGCAGCGTAGGGCTAGACGGCGCCGATACGCAGTATTTT.

The chain carries TRBV6-4 and TRBJ2-1; weak D call: TRBD2 (7 bases). This CDR3 comprises 14 residues. From germline, CDR1 is MRHNA and CDR2 SNTAGT. V shed 4 bases and J shed 6 bases, with 13 bases lying between them. CDR3 amino acids: CASSVQGGGNEQFF. DNA for the CDR3: TGTGCCAGCAGTGTTCAGGGAGGGGGCAATGAGCAGTTCTTC.

This chain joins TRBV18 and TRBJ1-4, with 8 positions matching TRBD1. Unmatched junction bases numbered 5, after V lost 5 bases and J lost 0 bases. The CDR3 extends over 16 amino acids. Germline values: CDR1 KGHSH, CDR2 LQKENI. The CDR3 DNA reads TGTGCCAGCTCATTTACACAGGGGGCAACTAATGAAAAACTGTTTTTT. It translates to CASSFTQGATNEKLFF.

The V call is TRBV12-2, the J call TRBJ2-1; TRBD1 reflects the table's D call only, with no check against the DNA. TRBV12-2 is tagged as a pseudogene. CDR3 length: 16 amino acids. The CDR3 here is CASRLVRGQGYNEQFF. The CDR3 coding sequence is TGTGCAAGTCGCTTAGTACGGGGACAGGGGTACAATGAGCAGTTCTTC.

On this clone: The junction departs from the called germline gene at one end, perhaps through a read error. The V and J genes are TRBV7-9 and TRBJ1-4; 9 bases map to TRBD1. This CDR3 is built from 17 residues. Germline CDR1 is SEHNR and CDR2 is FQNEAQ (reference sequence). CDR3 loop: CSSSLGDRDATNEKLFF. CDR3 DNA: TGTTCCAGCAGCTTAGGGGACAGGGATGCAACTAATGAAAAACTGTTTTTT.

The V call is TRBV4-2, the J call TRBJ2-3, with TRBD2 identical over 11 bases. The ends lost 3 bases at V and 5 bases at J; junction bases unmatched: 7. The germline gives CDR1 LGHNA, CDR2 YNFKEQ. The CDR3 sequence is 16 residues long. The CDR3 DNA reads as TGTGCCAGCAGCCAGAAACTAGCGGGGGCGGGAGATACGCAGTATTTT. It codes for CASSQKLAGAGDTQYF.

This clone has more than one count but fewer than ten. The chain recombines TRBV4-1 with TRBJ1-1; D remains ambiguous. CDR1 is MGHRA and CDR2 is YSYEKL in the germline V gene. There are 14 residues in the CDR3. V was pared by 1 base and J by 4 bases, with 10 bases between. The CDR3 loop reads CASSQVSGFTEAFF. In DNA form, the CDR3 reads TGCGCCAGCAGCCAAGTTTCGGGTTTCACTGAAGCTTTCTTT.

The V gene is TRBV2, the J gene TRBJ1-1, with TRBD1 matching over 9 bases. CDR1 and CDR2 (germline): SNHLY, FYNNEI. The CDR3 is 13 residues long. The V segment lost 6 bases and the J segment 4 bases; nucleotides outside the gene matches: 3. The CDR3 loop reads CASSVDRGTEAFF. CDR3 coding DNA: TGTGCCAGCAGCGTGGACAGGGGCACTGAAGCTTTCTTT.

The chain joins TRBV2 to TRBJ1-6, with 7 bases fitting TRBD1. Trimming took 6 bases from V and 6 from J; bases not matched to a gene: 5. The CDR3 spans 14 residues. Germline values: CDR1 SNHLY, CDR2 FYNNEI. CDR3 in amino acids: CASRDGTANSPLHF. CDR3 bases: TGTGCCAGCAGGGATGGGACAGCTAATTCACCCCTCCACTTT.